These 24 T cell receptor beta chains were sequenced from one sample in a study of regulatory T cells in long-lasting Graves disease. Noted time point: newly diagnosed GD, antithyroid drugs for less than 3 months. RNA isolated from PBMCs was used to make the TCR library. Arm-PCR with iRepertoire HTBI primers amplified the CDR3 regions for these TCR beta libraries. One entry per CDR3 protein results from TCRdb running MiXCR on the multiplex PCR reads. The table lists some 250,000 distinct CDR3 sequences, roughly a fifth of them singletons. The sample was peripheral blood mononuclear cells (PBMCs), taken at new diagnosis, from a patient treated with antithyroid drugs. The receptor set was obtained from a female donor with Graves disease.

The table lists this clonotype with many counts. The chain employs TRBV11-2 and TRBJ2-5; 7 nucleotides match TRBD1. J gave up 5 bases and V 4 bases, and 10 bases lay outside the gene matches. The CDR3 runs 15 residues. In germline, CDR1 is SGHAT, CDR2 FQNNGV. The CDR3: CASSSLDRVGETQYF. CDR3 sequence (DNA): TGTGCCAGCAGCTCTCTCGACAGGGTTGGGGAGACCCAGTACTTC.

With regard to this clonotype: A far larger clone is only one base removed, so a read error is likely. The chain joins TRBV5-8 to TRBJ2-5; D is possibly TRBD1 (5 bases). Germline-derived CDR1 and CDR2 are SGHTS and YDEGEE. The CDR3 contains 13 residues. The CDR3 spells CASSADRKESQYF. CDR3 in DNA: TGTGCCAGCAGCGCAGACAGAAAAGAGTCCCAGTACTTC.

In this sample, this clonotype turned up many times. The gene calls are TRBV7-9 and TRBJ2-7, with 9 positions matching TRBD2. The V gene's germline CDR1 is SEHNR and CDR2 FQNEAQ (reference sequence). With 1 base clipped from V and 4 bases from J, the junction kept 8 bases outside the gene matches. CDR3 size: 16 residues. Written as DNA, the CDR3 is TGTGCCAGCAGCTTAGATTCGGCGGGAGGGCCGTACGAGCAGTACTTC. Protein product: CASSLDSAGGPYEQYF.

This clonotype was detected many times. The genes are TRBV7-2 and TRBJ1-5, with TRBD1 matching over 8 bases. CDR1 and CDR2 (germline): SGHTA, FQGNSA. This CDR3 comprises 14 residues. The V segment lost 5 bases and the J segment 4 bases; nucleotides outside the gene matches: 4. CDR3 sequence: CASSPNRGNQPQHF. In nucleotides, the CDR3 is TGTGCCAGCAGCCCCAACAGGGGGAATCAGCCCCAGCATTTT.

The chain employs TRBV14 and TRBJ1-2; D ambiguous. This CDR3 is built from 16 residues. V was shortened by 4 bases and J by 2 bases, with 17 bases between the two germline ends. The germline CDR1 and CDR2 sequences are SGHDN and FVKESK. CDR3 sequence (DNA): TGTGCCAGCAGCCTTTTGGACCAGGCCTCCAACTATGGCTACACCTTC. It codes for CASSLLDQASNYGYTF.

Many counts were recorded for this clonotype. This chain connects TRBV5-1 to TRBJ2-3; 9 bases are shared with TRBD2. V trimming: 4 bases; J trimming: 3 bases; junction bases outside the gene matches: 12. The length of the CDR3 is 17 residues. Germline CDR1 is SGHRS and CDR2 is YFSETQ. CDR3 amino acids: CASSPRFSGGTTDTQYF. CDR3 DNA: TGCGCCAGCAGCCCCCGCTTCAGCGGGGGGACTACAGATACGCAGTATTTT.

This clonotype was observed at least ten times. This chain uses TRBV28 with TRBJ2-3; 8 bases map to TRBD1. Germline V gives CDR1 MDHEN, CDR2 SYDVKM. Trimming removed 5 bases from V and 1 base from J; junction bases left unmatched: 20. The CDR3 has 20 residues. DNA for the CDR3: TGTGCCAGCAGTGCCGACAGGGGCGGACCTGGAGCGGGCGGCACAGATACGCAGTATTTT. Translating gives CASSADRGGPGAGGTDTQYF.

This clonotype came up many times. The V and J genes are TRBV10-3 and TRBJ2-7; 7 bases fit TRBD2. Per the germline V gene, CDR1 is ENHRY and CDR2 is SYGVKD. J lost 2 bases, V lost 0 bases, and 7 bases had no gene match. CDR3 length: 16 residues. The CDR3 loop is CAISESGRDGTYEQYF. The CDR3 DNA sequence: TGTGCCATCAGTGAGTCTGGGAGGGATGGGACCTACGAGCAGTACTTC.

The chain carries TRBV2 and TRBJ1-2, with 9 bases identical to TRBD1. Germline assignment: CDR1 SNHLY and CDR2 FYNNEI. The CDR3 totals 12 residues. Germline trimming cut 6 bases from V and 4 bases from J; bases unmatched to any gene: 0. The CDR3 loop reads CASRDRGYGYTF. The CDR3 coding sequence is TGTGCCAGCAGGGACAGGGGCTATGGCTACACCTTC.

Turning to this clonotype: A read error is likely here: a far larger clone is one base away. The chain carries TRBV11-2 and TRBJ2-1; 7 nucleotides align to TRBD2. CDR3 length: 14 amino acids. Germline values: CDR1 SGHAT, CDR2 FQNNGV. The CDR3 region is CAGSLVASGESQFF. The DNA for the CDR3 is TGTGCCGGCAGCTTAGTAGCTAGCGGAGAGTCGCAGTTCTTC.

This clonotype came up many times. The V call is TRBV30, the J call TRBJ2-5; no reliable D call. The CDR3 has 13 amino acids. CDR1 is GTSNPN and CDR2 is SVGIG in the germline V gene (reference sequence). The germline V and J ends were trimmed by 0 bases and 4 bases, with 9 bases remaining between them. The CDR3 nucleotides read TGTGCCTGGAGTGTATCTCCAGGAGAGACCCAGTACTTC. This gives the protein CAWSVSPGETQYF.

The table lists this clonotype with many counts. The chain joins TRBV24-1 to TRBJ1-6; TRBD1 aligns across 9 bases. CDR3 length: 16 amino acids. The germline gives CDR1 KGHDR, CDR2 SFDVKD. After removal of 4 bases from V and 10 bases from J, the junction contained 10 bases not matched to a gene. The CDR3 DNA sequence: TGTGCCACCAGTGAGGGAGGACAGGGGACGGGCTCACCCCTCCACTTT. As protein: CATSEGGQGTGSPLHF.

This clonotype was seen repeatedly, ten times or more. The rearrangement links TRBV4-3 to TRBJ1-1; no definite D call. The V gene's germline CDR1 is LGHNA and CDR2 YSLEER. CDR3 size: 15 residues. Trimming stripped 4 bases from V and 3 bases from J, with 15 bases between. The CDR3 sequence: CASSRQPREYTEAFF. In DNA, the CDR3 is TGCGCCAGCAGCCGCCAACCTCGGGAATACACTGAAGCTTTCTTT.

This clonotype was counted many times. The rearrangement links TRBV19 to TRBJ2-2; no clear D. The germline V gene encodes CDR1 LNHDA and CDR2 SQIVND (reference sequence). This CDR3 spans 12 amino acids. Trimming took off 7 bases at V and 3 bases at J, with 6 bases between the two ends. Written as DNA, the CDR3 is TGTGCCAGTAACTATGACACCGGGGAGCTGTTTTTT. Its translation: CASNYDTGELFF.

In DNA, the CDR3 is TGTGCCAGCAGAACACGGGGACTGGTCTCTGGGGCCAACGTCCTGACTTTC. Translation: CASRTRGLVSGANVLTF. The rearrangement joins TRBV27 to TRBJ2-6; D is perhaps TRBD2 (6 bases). The CDR3 is 17 residues long. The germline V gene has CDR1 MNHEY and CDR2 SMNVEV (reference sequence). V gave up 6 bases and J gave up 0 bases, with 15 bases separating them.

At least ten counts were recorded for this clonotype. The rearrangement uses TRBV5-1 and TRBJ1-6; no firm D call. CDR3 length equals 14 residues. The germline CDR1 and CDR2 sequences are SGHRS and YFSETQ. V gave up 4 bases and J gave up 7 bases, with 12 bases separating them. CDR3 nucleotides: TGCGCCAGCAGCAAGGTGGACCTAAATTCACCCCTCCACTTT. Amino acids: CASSKVDLNSPLHF.

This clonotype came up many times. CDR3 in DNA: TGTGCCAGCAGTTGGGGGGATCCCGCGAACACCGGGGAGCTGTTTTTT. Its protein product is CASSWGDPANTGELFF. This chain links TRBV27 with TRBJ2-2; weak D call: TRBD2 (6 bases). The length of the CDR3 is 16 residues. V gave up 4 bases and J gave up 0 bases, with 12 bases separating them. Per germline, CDR1 MNHEY and CDR2 SMNVEV (reference sequence).

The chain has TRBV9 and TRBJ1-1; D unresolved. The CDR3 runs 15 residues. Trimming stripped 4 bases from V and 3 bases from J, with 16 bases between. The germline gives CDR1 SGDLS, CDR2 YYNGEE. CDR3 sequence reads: CASSPGELSYTEAFF. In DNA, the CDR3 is TGTGCCAGCAGCCCCGGGGAGTTGTCATACACTGAAGCTTTCTTT.

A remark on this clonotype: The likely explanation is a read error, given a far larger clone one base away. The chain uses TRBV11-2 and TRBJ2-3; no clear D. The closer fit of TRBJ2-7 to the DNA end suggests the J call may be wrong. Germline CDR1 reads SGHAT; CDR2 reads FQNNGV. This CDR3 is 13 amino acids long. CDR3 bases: TGTGCCAGCAGCCGATCCTCCTCGGGCGAGCAGTACTTC. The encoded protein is CASSRSSSGEQYF.

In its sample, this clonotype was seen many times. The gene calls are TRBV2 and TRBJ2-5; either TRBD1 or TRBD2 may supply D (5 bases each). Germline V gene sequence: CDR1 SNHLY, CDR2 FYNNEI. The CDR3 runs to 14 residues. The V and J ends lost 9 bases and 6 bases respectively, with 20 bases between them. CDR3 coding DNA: TGTGCCAGTCTTCGGGATTCAGGGAGAAAGACCCAGTACTTC. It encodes CASLRDSGRKTQYF.

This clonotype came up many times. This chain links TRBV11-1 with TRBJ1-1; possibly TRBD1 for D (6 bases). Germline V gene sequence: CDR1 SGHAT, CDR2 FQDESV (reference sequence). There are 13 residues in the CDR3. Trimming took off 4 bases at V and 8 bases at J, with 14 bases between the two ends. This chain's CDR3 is CASSSGGGSEAFF. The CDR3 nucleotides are TGTGCCAGCAGCTCAGGAGGGGGGAGCGAAGCTTTCTTT.

CDR3 sequence: CASSLLVGTGTGTQYF. The DNA for the CDR3 is TGTGCCAGCAGTTTATTAGTAGGGACCGGGACGGGGACGCAGTATTTT. This chain joins TRBV28 and TRBJ2-3; perhaps D is TRBD1 or TRBD2 (5 bases each). CDR1 is MDHEN, CDR2 SYDVKM, per germline. The V gene lost 1 base and the J gene lost 9 bases, with 20 bases spanning the gap. The CDR3 extends over 16 amino acids.

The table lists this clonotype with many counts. The CDR3 coding sequence is TGTGCCACCAGTGATGCTAGCGGGAGGAGAAACAATGAGCAGTTCTTC. Its protein product is CATSDASGRRNNEQFF. The chain carries TRBV24-1 and TRBJ2-1; 11 positions agree with TRBD2. Germline V gene sequence: CDR1 KGHDR, CDR2 SFDVKD. The trim removed 3 bases at V and 5 bases at J, leaving 5 bases unmatched. The CDR3 covers 16 residues.

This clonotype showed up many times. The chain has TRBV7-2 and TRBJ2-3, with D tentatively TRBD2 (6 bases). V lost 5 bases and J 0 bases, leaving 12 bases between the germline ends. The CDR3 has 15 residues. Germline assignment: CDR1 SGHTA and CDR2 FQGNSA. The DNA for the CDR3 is TGTGCCAGCAGCCCTAGCGTTTCTAGCACAGATACGCAGTATTTT. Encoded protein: CASSPSVSSTDTQYF.